A selection of T cell receptor beta chains follows, all from one sample in a study of blood T cell repertoires in COVID-19. Method: immunoSEQ multiplex PCR; TCRdb's copy keeps in-frame clones and lacks some. The sample contains a few hundred thousand clones, about 91% of which appear only once. Sequencing was done on a sample of PBMCs or T cells enriched from blood (not recorded which). The source of these receptors is a man between 18 and 29 years old with acute COVID-19. The CDR3 runs from the conserved cysteine through the conserved F or W. A D gene is named only where the DNA matches it firmly. Clone size is shown for a subset of rows, as once, few, many or a class of expanded clone.

clone_size	d_call	j_call	v_call	cdr3_nt	cdr3_aa
NA	TRBD2	TRBJ2-7	TRBV11-3	TGTGCCAGCAGCTTAGATCGGCTAGCGGGAGAAACCTACGAGCAGTACTTC	CASSLDRLAGETYEQYF
NA	NA	TRBJ1-6	TRBV10-3	TGTGCCATCAGTGAGGGGCAGGGAAATTCACCCCTCCACTTT	CAISEGQGNSPLHF
once	NA	TRBJ2-1	TRBV20-1	TGCAGTGCTAGTGTTAGCGGAGATTACAATGAGCAGTTCTTC	CSASVSGDYNEQFF
NA	NA	TRBJ2-3	TRBV27	TGTGCCAGCAGCAAAGTTCTAGCGCCCTACACAGATACGCAGTATTTT	CASSKVLAPYTDTQYF
NA	TRBD1	TRBJ1-2	TRBV7-9	TGTGCCAGCAGCGGACAGGGACCCTATGGCTACACCTTC	CASSGQGPYGYTF
NA	TRBD1	TRBJ1-4	TRBV19	TGTGCCAGTAGTCCTCGCCGTGGACAGGCTAATGAAAAACTGTTTTTT	CASSPRRGQANEKLFF
once	NA	TRBJ1-1	TRBV19	TGTGCCAGTAGGGAGGATTCCGGGCCGAACACTGAAGCTTTCTTT	CASREDSGPNTEAFF
once	NA	TRBJ2-7	TRBV7-9	TGTGCCAGCGGCTCAGGGGGACTCCCGGGCGAGCAGTACTTC	CASGSGGLPGEQYF
once	NA	TRBJ2-7	TRBV6-5	TGTGCCATCCGTCCTCTAGAGACCTCCTACGAGCAGTACTTC	CAIRPLETSYEQYF
NA	NA	TRBJ1-1	TRBV10-3	TGTGCCATCAGTGACCGCGCGGCCGGGGAGAACACTGAAGCTTTCTTT	CAISDRAAGENTEAFF
NA	TRBD2	TRBJ2-7	TRBV5-1	TGCGCCAGCAGCTTGGTGCTAGCGGGAGATCTCGGCGAGCAGTACTTC	CASSLVLAGDLGEQYF
NA	TRBD2	TRBJ2-5	TRBV10-1	TGCGCCAGCAGTGAGTCGGGGGGGGAGACCCAGTACTTC	CASSESGGETQYF
NA	TRBD1	TRBJ2-7	TRBV28	TGTGCCAGCAGCCATCGACAGGGAAACTACGAGCAGTACTTC	CASSHRQGNYEQYF
NA	TRBD2	TRBJ2-1	TRBV4-1	TGCGCCAGCAGCCTCCAGACTAGCGGGAGTTTTAATGAGCAGTTCTTC	CASSLQTSGSFNEQFF
NA	TRBD1	TRBJ2-3	TRBV11-1	TGTGCCAGCAGCCGCGGGACAGGGTTGGGCCCAGATACGCAGTATTTT	CASSRGTGLGPDTQYF
NA	NA	TRBJ2-7	TRBV4-1	TGCGCCAGCAGCGCCGGCCTGCCGGGTGAGCAGTACTTC	CASSAGLPGEQYF
NA	NA	TRBJ2-7	TRBV20-1	TGCAGTGCTAGTCACGACACGGCGGGCGACGAGCAGTACTTC	CSASHDTAGDEQYF
once	NA	TRBJ2-5	TRBV7-2	TGTGCCAGCAGCTCGCACACAGGGTCCACTCAAGAGACCCAGTACTTC	CASSSHTGSTQETQYF
NA	TRBD1	TRBJ1-6	TRBV27	TGTGCCAGCACCCTAATGACAGGGCATAATTCACCCCTCCACTTT	CASTLMTGHNSPLHF
NA	TRBD2	TRBJ2-1	TRBV11-2	TGTGCCAGCAGCTTACGGCTAGCGGGCGGCCGTTACAATGAGCAGTTCTTC	CASSLRLAGGRYNEQFF
NA	TRBD2	TRBJ2-5	TRBV27	TGTGCCAGCAAATCTCTAGCGGGAGCCAGATTTGGGGAGACCCAGTACTTC	CASKSLAGARFGETQYF
NA	TRBD2	TRBJ2-2	TRBV6-4	TGTGCCAGCAGGAATAGCGGGAGGAGGAGGGGGGAGCTGTTTTTT	CASRNSGRRRGELFF
NA	NA	TRBJ1-2	TRBV5-1	TGCGCCAGCAGCTTGGAGACAGGAAGCAATGGCTACACCTTC	CASSLETGSNGYTF
NA	TRBD1	TRBJ1-1	TRBV10-1	TGCGCCAGCAGTGAAAGGGGACAGGGGAACACTGAAGCTTTCTTT	CASSERGQGNTEAFF
NA	NA	TRBJ2-7	TRBV28	TGTGCCAGCAGTTTGGCTGGTTCCGAGCAGTACTTC	CASSLAGSEQYF
NA	TRBD1	TRBJ1-1	TRBV6-5	TGTGCCAGCATCGACAGGGGTTACACTGAAGCTTTCTTT	CASIDRGYTEAFF
NA	TRBD2	TRBJ2-3	TRBV7-2	TGTGCCAGCAGCACCGGGACTACCAGGGATACGCAGTATTTT	CASSTGTTRDTQYF
NA	TRBD1	TRBJ1-1	TRBV5-1	TGCGCCAGCAGCTTACAGGGGGGTGTGAACACTGAAGCTTTCTTT	CASSLQGGVNTEAFF
NA	NA	TRBJ1-4	TRBV28	TGTGCCAGCAGCTTTCCAACTAATGAAAAACTGTTTTTT	CASSFPTNEKLFF
NA	NA	TRBJ1-1	TRBV18	TGTGCCAGCTCACCACCGGGCAGGGTGACTGAAGCTTTCTTT	CASSPPGRVTEAFF
NA	TRBD1	TRBJ1-1	TRBV19	TGTGCCAGTAGTCAGACAGGGGGCCCGGGCACTGAAGCTTTCTTT	CASSQTGGPGTEAFF
once	TRBD2	TRBJ2-5	TRBV6-5	TGTGCCAGCAGTCGAGGCTTTACTAGCGTAGAGACCCAGTACTTC	CASSRGFTSVETQYF